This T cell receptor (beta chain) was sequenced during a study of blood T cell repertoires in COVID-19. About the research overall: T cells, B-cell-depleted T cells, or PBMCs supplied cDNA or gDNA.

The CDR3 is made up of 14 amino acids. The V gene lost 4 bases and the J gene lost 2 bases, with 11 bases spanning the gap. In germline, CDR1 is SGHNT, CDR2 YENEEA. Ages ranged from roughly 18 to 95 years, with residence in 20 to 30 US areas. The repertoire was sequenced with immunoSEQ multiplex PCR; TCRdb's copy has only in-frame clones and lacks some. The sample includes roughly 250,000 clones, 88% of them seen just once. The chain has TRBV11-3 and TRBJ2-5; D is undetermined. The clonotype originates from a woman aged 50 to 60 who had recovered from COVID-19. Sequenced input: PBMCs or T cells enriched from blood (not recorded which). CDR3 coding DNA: TGTGCCAGCAGCTCCCGCGGCTCGCAAGAGACCCAGTACTTC. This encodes CASSSRGSQETQYF.